This TCR beta chain came from a study of T cell responses to AZD1222 COVID-19 vaccine (dated by TCRdb to the early 2020s). Concerning the study at large: TCR sequencing was performed for more than 230 trial participants, of whom around 200 were given two doses of AZD1222 and some 26 were given two doses of MenACWY control vaccine. Trial participants were enrolled into age subgroups of 18-55, 56-69 and 70-plus years, which contained roughly 150, 30 and 60 TCR-sequenced participants, respectively.

The intended sense of this specimen's time point label: about 28 days (+/-7) after the second vaccine dose. Because spike-specific TCR depth and breadth did not differ between the two schedules, AZD1222 recipients who got a second dose at roughly 4 weeks were pooled with those who got a second dose at roughly 12 weeks. Vaccinee samples were obtained from the UK trials COV001 and COV002, which included a single-blind randomized controlled phase 2/3 trial of AZD1222 (ChAdOx1 nCoV-19) in healthy adults. Trial participant PBMC samples were collected at day 0 and day 28 after the second dose for TCRbeta chain sequencing. A note on this clone: There is no known antigen for this receptor. The record has no base qualities; no much larger clone is one base away.

Paper-wide results and their limitations: The vaccine-associated CD4 TCRs covered the entire spike protein, and the dominant responses fell in regions 160-218 and 743-854. Because no day 14 peak-response samples were available, the repertoires could be characterized only after the peak T cell response. Epitopes outside the regions mutated in the B.1.351 and B.1.1.7 variants were reportedly recognized by nearly half of the unique spike-specific TCRs. In the small 56-69-year group, the increase in depth fell short of significance, most likely because of low power. Conclusions about previously exposed vaccinees are limited because only six or seven AZD1222 recipients were SARS-CoV-2 seropositive at baseline. A significant rise in spike-specific TCR breadth and depth was observed after two AZD1222 doses relative to day 0 and relative to MenACWY recipients. Participants were mostly white British and included more females than males, and it was suggested by the authors that clonal diversity may have been underestimated.

The CDR3 regions of human TCRbeta chains were subjected to immunosequencing. As for the authors' bioinformatics: TCRs in the repertoires were compared against a reference library of SARS-CoV-2-specific TCRs that had been generated with the MIRA antigen-specificity platform. Breadth meant the fraction of unique TCRs that were SARS-CoV-2-associated, whereas depth meant the fraction of total T cells that were SARS-CoV-2-associated. Using the MIRA data, every spike-specific TCR was mapped to the spike region that the TCR reacted to and assigned to either a CD4 or a CD8 class. Log10-transformed breadth and depth values were compared by one-way ANOVA with Sidak's multiple comparisons tests. TCRdb re-hosts the immuneACCESS table, in-frame sequences only. Its copies lack some clones; in the studies checked, an unresolved V gene accounts for under half of them, and the cause for the rest is not known. Clone size and V and J calls were adopted from that table, with D and trimming inferred from the DNA. The sample table shows fewer than 150,000 clones, and about 89% are seen once. About 7.4% of the sample lies in the top ten.

The TCR originated in an adult who received the AZD1222 COVID-19 vaccine. The sample in question was peripheral blood, obtained 28 days after the second AZD1222 dose.

The DNA reads TGTGCCAGCTCCACCGGGACTAGCTTATCCTACGAGCAGTACTTC. Its protein is CASSTGTSLSYEQYF. The V gene is TRBV27 and the J gene is TRBJ2-7; 9 bases in the middle match TRBD2. The V end gives up 8 bases and the J end 1 base, leaving 9 bases in the junction not matched to a gene. The CDR3 runs 15 amino acids, cysteine and phenylalanine included. Of all the DNA, just the CDR3 is kept, 45 bases in frame from base 1. CDR1 and CDR2 are read off the germline V gene (reference sequence) as MNHEY and SMNVEV.